This T cell receptor beta chain appears in the sequencing data of a study of T cell responses to AZD1222 COVID-19 vaccine. With regard to this clone: Antigen unknown.

Generated by immunoSEQ multiplex PCR, the TCRdb table keeps only in-frame clones and is missing some. The sample includes 35,000 to 55,000 clones, more than 80% of them seen just once. General study results and limits: Close to half of all spike-specific TCRs reportedly target regions of the variants that are unmutated.

Specimen: peripheral blood, collected on day 0 of AZD1222 vaccination. The TCR comes from an adult in good health.

The CDR3 DNA reads TGTGCCAGCAGGGCCGACACCATGAACACTGAAGCTTTCTTT. Its translation: CASRADTMNTEAFF. The rearrangement uses TRBV3-1 (or the pseudogene TRBV3-2) and TRBJ1-1; D uncertain. The CDR3 is made up of 14 amino acids. Germline lookup yields CDR1 LGHDT and CDR2 YNNKEL (reference sequence). The V gene lost 6 bases and the J gene lost 0 bases, with 11 bases spanning the gap.